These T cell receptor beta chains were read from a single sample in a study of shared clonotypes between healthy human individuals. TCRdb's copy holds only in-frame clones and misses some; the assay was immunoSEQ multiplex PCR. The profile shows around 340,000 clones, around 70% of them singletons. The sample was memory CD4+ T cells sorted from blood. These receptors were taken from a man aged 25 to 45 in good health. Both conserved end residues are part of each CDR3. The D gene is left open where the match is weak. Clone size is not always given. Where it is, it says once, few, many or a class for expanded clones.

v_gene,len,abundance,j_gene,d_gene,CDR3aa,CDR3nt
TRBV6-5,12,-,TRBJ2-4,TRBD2,CASTGGAAIQYF,TGTGCCAGCACCGGGGGGGCAGCCATTCAGTACTTC
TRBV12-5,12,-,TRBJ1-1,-,CASSLGHTEAFF,TGTGCTAGTTCATTGGGCCACACTGAAGCTTTCTTT
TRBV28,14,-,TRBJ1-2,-,CASSLPGKNYGYTF,TGTGCCAGCAGTCTCCCTGGCAAAAACTATGGCTACACCTTC
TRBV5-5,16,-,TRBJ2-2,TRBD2,CASSLRSSGFTGELFF,TGTGCCAGCAGCTTGCGGAGTAGCGGGTTTACCGGGGAGCTGTTTTTT
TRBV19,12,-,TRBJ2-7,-,CASNNVGGEQYF,TGTGCCAGTAATAACGTGGGTGGCGAGCAGTACTTC
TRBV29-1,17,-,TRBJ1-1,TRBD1,CSVRIGTGWTGNTEAFF,TGCAGCGTTCGAATTGGGACAGGGTGGACTGGGAACACTGAAGCTTTCTTT
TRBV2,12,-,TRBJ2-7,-,CASSSQGYEQYF,TGTGCCAGCAGTTCCCAGGGCTACGAGCAGTACTTC
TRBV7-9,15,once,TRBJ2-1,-,CASSLAGPSGNEQFF,TGTGCCAGCAGCTTAGCGGGACCCTCAGGCAATGAGCAGTTCTTC
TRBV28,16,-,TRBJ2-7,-,CASSLAPLGLNYEQYF,TGTGCCAGCAGTTTAGCCCCTTTGGGACTCAACTACGAGCAGTACTTC
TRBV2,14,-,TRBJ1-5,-,CASRGEIWNQPQHF,TGTGCCAGCAGGGGAGAGATCTGGAATCAGCCCCAGCATTTT
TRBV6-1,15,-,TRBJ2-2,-,CASSGLAPIAGELFF,TGTGCCAGCTCCGGGCTAGCGCCAATCGCCGGGGAGCTGTTTTTT
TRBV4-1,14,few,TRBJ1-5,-,CASSQGQYQQPQHF,TGCGCCAGCAGCCAAGGGCAATACCAACAGCCCCAGCATTTT
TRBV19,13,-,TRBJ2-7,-,CASSSSGIYEQYF,TGTGCCAGTAGTTCTTCAGGGATCTACGAGCAGTACTTC
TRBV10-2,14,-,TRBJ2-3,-,CASSDQRRGDTQYF,TGCGCCAGCAGTGACCAGCGGAGAGGAGATACGCAGTATTTT
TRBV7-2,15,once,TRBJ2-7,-,CASSLGYNPLYEQYF,TGTGCCAGCAGCTTGGGCTATAACCCCCTCTACGAGCAGTACTTC
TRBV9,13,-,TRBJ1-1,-,CASSVLMNTEAFF,TGTGCCAGCAGCGTTCTCATGAACACTGAAGCTTTCTTT
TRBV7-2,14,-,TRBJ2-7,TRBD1,CASSSRQGSYEQYF,TGTGCCAGCAGCTCAAGACAGGGGTCATACGAGCAGTACTTC
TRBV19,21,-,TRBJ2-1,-,CASSIVSWRDTYDLQYNEQFF,TGTGCCAGTAGTATAGTAAGTTGGCGGGATACATACGACTTACAGTACAATGAGCAGTTCTTC